This T cell receptor beta chain was found in a study of CD4 T cells in relation to SARS-CoV-2 and coronaviruses (dated by TCRdb to the early 2020s). Notes on the research overall: HLA restriction was mapped for shared crossreactive spike epitopes using patient-derived lymphoblastoid cell lines. Memory CD4+ T cell crossreactivity between SARS-CoV-2 and common cold coronavirus spike proteins was assessed at the TCR clonotype level in the study. Samples from three pre-COVID donors and the naive versus memory experiments were sequenced with the Adaptive Biotechnologies TCR-sequencing kit; other data were Illumina-based. A different TCR-beta assay, based on Illumina, was used to sequence expansion assays from other donors in the study.

CD4+ T cells from unexposed donors were collected before the COVID-19 pandemic (2011-2018). Naive and memory CD4+ T cells were separated from cryopreserved PBMCs through CD4 enrichment, which was followed by EasySep naive CD4+ T cell enrichment. The leukapheresis product for the unexposed donors was obtained through commercial purchase. Ficoll-Paque PLUS gradient centrifugation was used to isolate PBMCs from leukapheresis product or whole blood. PBMCs were either cryopreserved at -140°C or used fresh in the expansion assay. The QIAamp Micro DNA Kit was used to extract genomic DNA from the CD4+ T cells. Trimmed from V: 8 bases; trimmed from J: 1 base; junction bases lacking a gene match: 6. There are 15 amino acids in the CDR3, from cysteine to phenylalanine inclusive. Only CDR3 DNA is held: 45 bases, read in frame from base 1. CDR1 MNHEY and CDR2 SMNVEV were looked up in the germline V gene (reference sequence).

Overall results and qualifications from the work: Approximately 69% of donors had memory CD4+ clonotypes that crossrecognized SARS-CoV-2 and at least one common cold coronavirus spike. Sequencing naive versus memory cells indicated that the assay picks up memory recall responses, not primary responses primed during culture. Compared with monoreactive clones, crossreactive clones had significantly weaker SARS-CoV-2-driven expansion, a result consistent with antigenic imprinting. Because no donor provided both pre-pandemic and post-infection samples, tracing the source of pre-existing responses was limited. Since the crossreactivity analysis centred on spike protein, crossreactivity against other viral proteins was not assessed. Small numbers of patients and of tested TCRs limited the study.

In the case of this clone: The antigen it recognizes is unknown. One base away there is no much larger clone; base qualities are not given.

Uncultured naive and memory CD4+ T cell DNA received deep-resolution immunoSEQ TCR-beta sequencing. In the original analysis: During preprocessing, nonproductive sequences were removed, along with CDR3s that did not begin with C, did not end with F or W, or were shorter than 7 amino acids. Cultured and uncultured naive and memory CD4+ repertoires were searched for previously identified spike- and CEF-reactive CDR3s. CDR3 homology was quantified as pairwise Levenshtein distance, calculated with the stringdist R package after three terminal residues were trimmed from each end. This is the immuneACCESS table as TCRdb keeps it, with only in-frame sequences that have V and J called. A part of the clones is gone; compared with another copy, unresolved V genes explain less than half, and the rest is unexplained. V and J calls and clone size are copied from that table; D and trimming were computed from the DNA. Present in this sample are under 65,000 clones, 80% to 90% of which were seen just once. The top ten hold about 1.4% of the sample.

The source of this sequence is a human donor in good health. The V gene is TRBV27 and the J gene is TRBJ2-7; 12 nucleotides in the junction match TRBD2. The sample taken for sequencing was memory CD4+ T cells from PBMCs. The sample's cell subset or site, from its label and the paper: memory (non-naive) CD4+ T cells. CDR3 loop: CASRTSGVRSYEQYF. Here is the DNA: TGTGCCAGCCGGACTAGCGGGGTGCGGTCCTACGAGCAGTACTTC.